One sample yielded the 9 T cell receptor beta chains listed below, sequenced in a study of T cell repertoires in cytomegalovirus infection. Each CDR3 protein is one row after TCRdb ran MiXCR on the reads. The top ten clones hold around 13% of a sample with a few hundred thousand distinct CDR3 sequences, about a quarter of them seen once. Sequenced input: PBMCs. The receptors originated from a human donor in good health (CMV status not recorded). Some clones in this sample may be carry-over from other donors' samples.

This chain links TRBV7-2 with TRBJ2-1, with 8 bases fitting TRBD2. Per the germline V gene, CDR1 is SGHTA and CDR2 is FQGNSA. The CDR3 has 18 residues. V shed 4 bases, J shed 2 bases, and the junction held 13 bases outside the gene matches. This CDR3 is CASSSLRLAGGTYNEQFF. The CDR3 DNA sequence: TGTGCCAGCAGCTCCCTGCGGCTAGCGGGTGGGACCTACAATGAGCAGTTCTTC.

V gene TRBV6-1 combines with J gene TRBJ2-7, with 11 nucleotides matching TRBD1. The ends lost 7 bases at V and 7 bases at J; junction bases unmatched: 9. Per the germline V gene, CDR1 is MNHNS and CDR2 is SASEGT. This CDR3 region has 14 residues. The CDR3 DNA reads TGTGCCAGCACCCCGGGACAGGGGGTCGGTGAGCAGTACTTC. Translated, it gives CASTPGQGVGEQYF.

A few counts support this clonotype. This chain links TRBV20-1 with TRBJ1-2, with unresolved D. This CDR3 region has 10 residues. Per the germline V gene, CDR1 is DFQATT and CDR2 is SNEGSKA (reference sequence). Trimming pared 3 bases from V and 6 bases from J, leaving 5 bases between. CDR3 sequence: CSASTDGYTF. The CDR3 nucleotides are TGCAGTGCTAGCACAGATGGCTACACCTTC.

The V and J genes are TRBV12-3 or TRBV12-4 and TRBJ2-1; D unresolved. Trimming stripped 3 bases from V and 0 bases from J, with 6 bases between. This CDR3 is 14 amino acids long. CDR3 nucleotides: TGTGCCAGCAGTTTTACCCACTCCTACAATGAGCAGTTCTTC. Translated: CASSFTHSYNEQFF.

This clonotype showed up just a few times. The chain employs TRBV12-3 or TRBV12-4 and TRBJ1-6; D is perhaps TRBD1 (5 bases). Trimming stripped 6 bases from V and 10 bases from J, with 10 bases between. CDR3 size: 12 residues. The CDR3: CASRPRDSPLHF. CDR3 DNA sequence: TGTGCCAGCAGACCCAGGGACTCACCCCTCCACTTT.

This clonotype has more than one count but fewer than ten. The rearrangement links TRBV7-9 to TRBJ1-1; 7 bases are shared with TRBD1. Per the germline V gene, CDR1 is SEHNR and CDR2 is FQNEAQ (reference sequence). The CDR3 consists of 15 residues. The V segment lost 5 bases and the J segment 0 bases; nucleotides outside the gene matches: 6. The CDR3 spells CASSTSDRLNTEAFF. The CDR3 DNA is TGTGCCAGCAGCACATCGGACAGGTTGAACACTGAAGCTTTCTTT.

CDR3 protein: CASSHGPLTSGNTIYF. The CDR3 nucleotides are TGTGCCAGCAGTCACGGGCCTCTAACTTCGGGAAACACCATATATTTT. V is TRBV12-3 or TRBV12-4 and J is TRBJ1-3; D gene ambiguous. V was shortened by 5 bases and J by 4 bases, with 18 bases between the two germline ends. The CDR3 loop spans 16 amino acids.

In its sample, this clonotype was seen a few times. V is TRBV19 and J is TRBJ2-2; 9 bases are a match to TRBD2. The CDR3 contains 16 residues. The V and J ends lost 5 bases and 1 base, in that order; junction bases with no gene match: 5. Germline loops: CDR1 LNHDA, CDR2 SQIVND (reference sequence). The CDR3 protein is CASSARLAVNTGELFF. The CDR3, as DNA: TGTGCCAGTAGTGCCAGACTAGCGGTGAACACCGGGGAGCTGTTTTTT.

The chain carries TRBV25-1 and TRBJ2-3; D gene unclear. The germline CDR1 and CDR2 sequences are MGHDK and SYGVNS. The CDR3 sequence is 12 residues long. Trimming removed 1 base at V and 7 bases at J, with 6 bases between. CDR3 coding DNA: TGTGCCAGCAGTGAATCGGCCTATACGCAGTATTTT. The encoded protein is CASSESAYTQYF.